This T cell receptor (beta chain) came from a study of blood T cell repertoires in COVID-19. This clone appeared once. The CDR3 loop spans 16 amino acids. Produced via immunoSEQ multiplex PCR; TCRdb's table is partial and in-frame only. The table records 380,000 or so clones, 81% of them present only once. V and J are TRBV21-1 and TRBJ2-5; the table's TRBD1 call for D was not verified on the DNA. TRBV21-1 represents a pseudogene. The origin of this receptor is a human donor with acute or convalescent COVID-19. The donor label of this sample is uncertain. Source material: peripheral blood. DNA for the CDR3: TGTGCCAGCAGCAAAGCGTCTCAAACAGGGGAAGAGACCCAGTACTTC. Translating gives CASSKASQTGEETQYF.